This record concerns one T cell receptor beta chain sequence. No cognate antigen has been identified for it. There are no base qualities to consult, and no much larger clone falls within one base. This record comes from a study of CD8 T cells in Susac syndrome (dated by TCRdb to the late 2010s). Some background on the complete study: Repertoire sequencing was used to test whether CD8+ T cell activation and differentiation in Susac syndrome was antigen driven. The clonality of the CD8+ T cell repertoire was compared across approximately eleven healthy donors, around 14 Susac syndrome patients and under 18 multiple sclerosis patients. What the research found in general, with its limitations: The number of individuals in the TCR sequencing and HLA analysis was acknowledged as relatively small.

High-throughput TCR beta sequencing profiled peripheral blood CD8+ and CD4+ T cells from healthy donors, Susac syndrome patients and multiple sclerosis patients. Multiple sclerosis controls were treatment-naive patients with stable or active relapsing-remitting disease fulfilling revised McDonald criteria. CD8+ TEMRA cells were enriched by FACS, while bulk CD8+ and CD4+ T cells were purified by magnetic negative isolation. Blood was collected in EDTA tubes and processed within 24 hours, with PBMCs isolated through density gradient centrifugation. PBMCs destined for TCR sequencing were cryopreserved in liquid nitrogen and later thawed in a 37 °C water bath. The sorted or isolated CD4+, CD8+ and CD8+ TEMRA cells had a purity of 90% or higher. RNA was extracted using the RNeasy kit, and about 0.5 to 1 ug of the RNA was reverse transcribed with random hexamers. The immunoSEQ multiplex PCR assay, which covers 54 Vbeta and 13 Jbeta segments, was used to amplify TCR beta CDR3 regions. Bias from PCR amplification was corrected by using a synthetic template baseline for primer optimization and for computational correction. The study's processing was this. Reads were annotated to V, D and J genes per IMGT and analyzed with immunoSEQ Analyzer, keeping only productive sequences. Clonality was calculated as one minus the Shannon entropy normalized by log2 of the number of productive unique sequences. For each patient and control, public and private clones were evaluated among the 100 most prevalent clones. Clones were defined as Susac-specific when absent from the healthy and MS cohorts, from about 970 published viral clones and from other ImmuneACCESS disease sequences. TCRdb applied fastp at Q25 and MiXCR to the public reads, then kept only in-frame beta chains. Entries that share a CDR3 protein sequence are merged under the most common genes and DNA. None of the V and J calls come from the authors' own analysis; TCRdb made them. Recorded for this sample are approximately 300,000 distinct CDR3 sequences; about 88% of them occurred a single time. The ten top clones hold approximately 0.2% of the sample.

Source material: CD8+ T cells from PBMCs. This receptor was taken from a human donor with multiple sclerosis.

The DNA reads TGTGCCAGCAGTTACGGGGGGGCCACAGATACGCAGTATTTT. Its protein reads: CASSYGGATDTQYF. The chain couples TRBV6-2 or TRBV6-3 to TRBJ2-3; the D gene is perhaps TRBD2, from 7 matching bases. Via the germline V gene, CDR1 is MNHEY and CDR2 SVGEGT. The CDR3 measures 14 amino acids from cysteine to phenylalanine. The retained sequence is limited to the CDR3, 42 bases, with the frame set at the first base. The junction shows trimming of 2 bases on V and 2 bases on J, plus 8 bases between the germline ends.